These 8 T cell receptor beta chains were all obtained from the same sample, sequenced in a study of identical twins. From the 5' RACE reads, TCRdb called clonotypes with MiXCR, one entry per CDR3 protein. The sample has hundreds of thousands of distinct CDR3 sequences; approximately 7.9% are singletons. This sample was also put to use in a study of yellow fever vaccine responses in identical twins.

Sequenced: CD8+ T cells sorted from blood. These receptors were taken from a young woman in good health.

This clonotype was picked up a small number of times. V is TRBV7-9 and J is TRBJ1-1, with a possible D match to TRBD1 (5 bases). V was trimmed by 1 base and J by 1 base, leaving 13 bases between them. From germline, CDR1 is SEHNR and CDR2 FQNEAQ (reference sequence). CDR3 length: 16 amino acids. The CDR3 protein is CASSLEEGSKNTEAFF. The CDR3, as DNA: TGTGCCAGCAGCTTAGAAGAGGGGTCAAAGAACACTGAAGCTTTCTTT.

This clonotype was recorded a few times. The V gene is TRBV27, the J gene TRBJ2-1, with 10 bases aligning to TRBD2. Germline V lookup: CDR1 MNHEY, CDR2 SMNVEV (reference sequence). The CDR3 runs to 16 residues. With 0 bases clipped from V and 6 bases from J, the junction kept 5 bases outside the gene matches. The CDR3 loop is CASSLSVLAGSNEQFF. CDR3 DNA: TGTGCCAGCAGTTTATCGGTACTAGCGGGATCCAATGAGCAGTTCTTC.

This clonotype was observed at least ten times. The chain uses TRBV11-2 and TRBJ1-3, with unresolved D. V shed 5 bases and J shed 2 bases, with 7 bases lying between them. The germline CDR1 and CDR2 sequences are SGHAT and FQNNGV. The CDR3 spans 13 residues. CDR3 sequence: CASSHGPGNTIYF. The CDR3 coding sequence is TGTGCCAGCAGCCACGGTCCTGGAAACACCATATATTTT.

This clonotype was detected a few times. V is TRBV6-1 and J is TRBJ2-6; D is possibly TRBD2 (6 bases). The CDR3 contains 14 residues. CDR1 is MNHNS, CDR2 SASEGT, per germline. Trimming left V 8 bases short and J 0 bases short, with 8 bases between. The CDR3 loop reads CASFGSSGANVLTF. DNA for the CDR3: TGTGCCAGCTTCGGGAGCTCTGGGGCCAACGTCCTGACTTTC.

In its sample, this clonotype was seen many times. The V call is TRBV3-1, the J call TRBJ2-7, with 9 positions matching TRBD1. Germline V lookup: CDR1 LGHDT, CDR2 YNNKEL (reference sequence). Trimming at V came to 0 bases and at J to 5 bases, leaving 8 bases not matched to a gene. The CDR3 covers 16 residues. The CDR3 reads CASSQDKGQGSNEQYF. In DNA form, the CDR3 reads TGTGCCAGCAGCCAAGATAAGGGACAGGGAAGCAACGAGCAGTACTTC.

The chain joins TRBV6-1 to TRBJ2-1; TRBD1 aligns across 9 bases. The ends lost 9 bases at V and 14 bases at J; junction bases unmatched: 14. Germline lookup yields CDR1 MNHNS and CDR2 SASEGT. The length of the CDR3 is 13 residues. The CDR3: CASSLRTGGEEFF. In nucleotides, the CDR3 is TGTGCCAGTTCGCTACGTACAGGGGGCGAGGAGTTCTTC.

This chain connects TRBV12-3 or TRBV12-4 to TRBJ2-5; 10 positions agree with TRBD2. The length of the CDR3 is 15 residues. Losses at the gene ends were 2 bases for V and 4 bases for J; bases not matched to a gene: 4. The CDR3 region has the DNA TGTGCCAGCAGTTTATCCAGCGGGAGGGGAGAGACCCAGTACTTC. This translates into CASSLSSGRGETQYF.

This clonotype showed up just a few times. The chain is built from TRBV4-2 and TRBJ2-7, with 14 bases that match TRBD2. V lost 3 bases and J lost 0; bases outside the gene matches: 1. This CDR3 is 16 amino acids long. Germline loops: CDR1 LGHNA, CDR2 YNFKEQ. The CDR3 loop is CASSHGTSGSSYEQYF. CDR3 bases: TGTGCCAGCAGCCACGGGACTAGCGGGAGCTCCTACGAGCAGTACTTC.